Listed below are T cell receptor beta chains from one sample, sequenced in a study of graft-versus-host responses after intestinal transplantation. TCRdb keeps only in-frame clones here, not all; method: immunoSEQ multiplex PCR. The sample holds 13,000 or so clones, approximately 84% seen once. Sequencing was performed on PBMCs, taken approximately 320 days after intestinal transplant. The receptors were gathered from a human patient who received an intestinal transplant, so some T cells may come from the graft donor. Both conserved end residues are part of each CDR3. Fields, in order: J gene, V gene, D gene, clone size, CDR3 DNA, CDR3 protein. A D gene is named only where the DNA matches it firmly. A row's size may be missing; if present it is once, few, many or a size class.

>TRBJ2-7|TRBV7-7|TRBD1|.
TGTGCCAGCAGCTTTAAACAGGGGTTTCCCTACGAGCAGTACTTC
CASSFKQGFPYEQYF
>TRBJ2-7|TRBV5-6|.|once
TGTGCCACCTCGCAACAGTTGACAACCTACGAGCAGTACTTC
CATSQQLTTYEQYF
>TRBJ2-1|TRBV28|.|.
TGTGCCAGCAGCTCCCCCGTAGGGCAGTTCTTC
CASSSPVGQFF
>TRBJ1-2|TRBV25-1|TRBD1|.
TGTGCCAGCAGTGAAAGGAGGACAGGGGGGAGTGGCTACACCTTC
CASSERRTGGSGYTF
>TRBJ2-7|TRBV9|TRBD1|.
TGTGCCAGCAGCGTTTCTCCCGGGACAGGGGGCTACGAGCAGTACTTC
CASSVSPGTGGYEQYF
>TRBJ1-5|TRBV5-5|TRBD1|.
TGTGCCAGCAGCTGGTCAGGGGGAAATGGTCAGCCCCAGCATTTT
CASSWSGGNGQPQHF
>TRBJ2-2|TRBV4-2|TRBD2|.
TGTGCCAGCAGCCAAGCCCCCCACCTCCAGACTAGCGGAGGGGGGAACACCGGGGAGCTGTTTTTT
CASSQAPHLQTSGGGNTGELFF
>TRBJ2-1|TRBV7-3|TRBD2|.
TGTGCCAGCAGCCGGCGGGGGGCAGACAATGAGCAGTTCTTC
CASSRRGADNEQFF
>TRBJ1-5|TRBV25-1|.|few
TGTGCCAGCAGTACCGGGACTGCGGATAGCAATCAGCCCCAGCATTTT
CASSTGTADSNQPQHF
>TRBJ2-3|TRBV21-1|.|.
TGTGCCAGCAGCCCCGGCCCCTCTCCCACAGATACGCAGTATTTT
CASSPGPSPTDTQYF
>TRBJ2-3|TRBV6-4|TRBD2|.
TGTGCCAGCAGTGAGGGAGGGTATGACACAGATACGCAGTATTTT
CASSEGGYDTDTQYF
>TRBJ1-4|TRBV6-1|.|.
TGTGCCAGCAGGGGATTTTTAACTAATGAAAAACTGTTTTTT
CASRGFLTNEKLFF
>TRBJ2-3|TRBV5-1|.|few
TGCGCCACCGGGCCTGACACAGATACGCAGTATTTT
CATGPDTDTQYF